This T cell receptor (beta chain) was sequenced in a study of cytomegalovirus exposure and HLA in healthy donors. The PCR made use of 60 Vbeta and 13 Jbeta primers. Some clones are missing from TCRdb's copy, which holds only in-frame ones; the method was immunoSEQ multiplex PCR. The profile shows 150,000 to 200,000 clones, around three quarters of them singletons. The CDR3 spans 15 residues. V gave up 1 base and J gave up 4 bases, with 14 bases separating them. Germline V gives CDR1 SGHVS, CDR2 FQNEAQ. This clone was detected once. The chain combines TRBV7-8 with TRBJ2-7, with a possible D match to TRBD2 (5 bases). The sequencing sample was made of PBMCs. This clonotype was sampled from a young woman in good health and CMV-seronegative. CDR3 region: CASSLEDYSHYEQYF. The CDR3 region has the DNA TGTGCCAGCAGCTTAGAAGACTACAGCCATTACGAGCAGTACTTC.